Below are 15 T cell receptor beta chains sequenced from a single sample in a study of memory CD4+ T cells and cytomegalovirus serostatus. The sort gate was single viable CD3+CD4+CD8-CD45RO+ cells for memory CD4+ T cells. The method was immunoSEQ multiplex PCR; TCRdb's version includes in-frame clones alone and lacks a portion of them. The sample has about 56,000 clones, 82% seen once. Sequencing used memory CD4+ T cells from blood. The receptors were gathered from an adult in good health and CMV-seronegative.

This chain's CDR3 is CAISDSPLNSPLHF. The CDR3 region has the DNA TGTGCCATCAGTGATAGCCCTTTAAATTCACCCCTCCACTTT. The V gene is TRBV10-3, the J gene TRBJ1-6; D is undetermined. Germline V CDR1 and CDR2: ENHRY, SYGVKD. Deletions cut 3 bases from V and 7 bases from J, with 10 bases between. The CDR3 contains 14 residues.

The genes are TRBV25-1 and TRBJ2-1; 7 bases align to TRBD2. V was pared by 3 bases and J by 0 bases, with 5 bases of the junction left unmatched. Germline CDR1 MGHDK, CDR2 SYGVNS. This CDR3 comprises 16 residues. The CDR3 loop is CASSDPSGSSYNEQFF. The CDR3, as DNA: TGTGCCAGCAGTGATCCTAGCGGCAGCTCCTACAATGAGCAGTTCTTC.

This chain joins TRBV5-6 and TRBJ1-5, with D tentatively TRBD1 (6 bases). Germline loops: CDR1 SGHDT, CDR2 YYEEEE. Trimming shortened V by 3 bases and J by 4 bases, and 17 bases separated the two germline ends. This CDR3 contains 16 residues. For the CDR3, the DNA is TGTGCCAGCAGCTCGTACAGGGCAGGGGTAAATCAGCCCCAGCATTTT. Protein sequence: CASSSYRAGVNQPQHF.

The CDR3 sequence is CASSPTDGYSGNTIYF. The CDR3 DNA reads as TGTGCCAGCAGCCCGACCGACGGCTACTCTGGAAACACCATATATTTT. The chain links TRBV28 to TRBJ1-3; D remains ambiguous. Trimming cost V 6 bases and J 0 bases, with 15 bases left between them. The CDR3 covers 16 residues. Germline CDR1 is MDHEN and CDR2 is SYDVKM.

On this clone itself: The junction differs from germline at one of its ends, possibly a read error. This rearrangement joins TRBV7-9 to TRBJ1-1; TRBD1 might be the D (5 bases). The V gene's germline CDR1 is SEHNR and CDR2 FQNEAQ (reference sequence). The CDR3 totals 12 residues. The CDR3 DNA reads TGTGCCAGCAGTTTAGGGGATCTCAGGTCTTTCTTT. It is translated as CASSLGDLRSFF.

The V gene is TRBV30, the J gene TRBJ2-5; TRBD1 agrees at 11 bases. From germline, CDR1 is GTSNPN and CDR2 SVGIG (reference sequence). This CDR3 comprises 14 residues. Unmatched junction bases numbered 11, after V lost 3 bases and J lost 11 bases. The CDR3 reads CAWRHLGQGVEQYF. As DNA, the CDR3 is TGTGCCTGGAGGCACCTGGGACAGGGGGTTGAGCAGTACTTC.

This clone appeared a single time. CDR3 bases: TGTGCCAGCAGCCCTTGGACAGGGCTACGATCACCCCTCCACTTT. It is translated as CASSPWTGLRSPLHF. The chain is built from TRBV7-9 and TRBJ1-6; 8 positions agree with TRBD1. The CDR3 has 15 amino acids. The V and J ends lost 5 bases and 10 bases, in that order; junction bases with no gene match: 10. Germline V gene lookup returns CDR1 SEHNR and CDR2 FQNEAQ (reference sequence). Full variable domain (remainder filled in from reference TRBV7-9 and TRBJ1-6): DTGVSQNPRHKITKRGQNVTFRCDPISEHNRLYWYRQTLGQGPEFLTYFQNEAQLEKSRLLSDRFSAERPKGSFSTLEIQRTEQGDSAMYLCASSPWTGLRSPLHFGNGTRLTVT.

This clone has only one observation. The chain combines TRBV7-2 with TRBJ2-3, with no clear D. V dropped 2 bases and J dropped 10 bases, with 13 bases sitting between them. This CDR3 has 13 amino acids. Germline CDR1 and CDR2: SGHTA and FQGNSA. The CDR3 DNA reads TGTGCCAGCAGCTTATACATCGGAGAGGCGCAGTATTTT. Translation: CASSLYIGEAQYF.

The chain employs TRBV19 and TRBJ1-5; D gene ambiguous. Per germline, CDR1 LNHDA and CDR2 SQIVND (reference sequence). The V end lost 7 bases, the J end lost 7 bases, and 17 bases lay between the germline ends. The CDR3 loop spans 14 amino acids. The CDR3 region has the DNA TGTGCCAGTACCCAGGATCGGTCGGTCCAGCCCCAGCATTTT. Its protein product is CASTQDRSVQPQHF.

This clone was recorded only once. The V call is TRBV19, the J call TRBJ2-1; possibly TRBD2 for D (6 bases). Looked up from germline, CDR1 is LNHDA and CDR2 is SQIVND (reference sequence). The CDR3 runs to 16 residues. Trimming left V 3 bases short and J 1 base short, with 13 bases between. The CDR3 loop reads CASSILRGGSYNEQFF. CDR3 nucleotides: TGTGCCAGTAGTATCCTGCGTGGGGGGTCCTACAATGAGCAGTTCTTC.

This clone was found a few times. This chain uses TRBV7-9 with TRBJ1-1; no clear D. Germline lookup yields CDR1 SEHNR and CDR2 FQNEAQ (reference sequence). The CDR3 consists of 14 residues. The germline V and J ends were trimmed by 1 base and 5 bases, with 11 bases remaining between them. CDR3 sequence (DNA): TGTGCCAGCAGCTTAGGGCGGGGAGAGACTGAAGCTTTCTTT. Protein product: CASSLGRGETEAFF. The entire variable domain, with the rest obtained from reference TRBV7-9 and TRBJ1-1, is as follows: DTGVSQNPRHKITKRGQNVTFRCDPISEHNRLYWYRQTLGQGPEFLTYFQNEAQLEKSRLLSDRFSAERPKGSFSTLEIQRTEQGDSAMYLCASSLGRGETEAFFGQGTRLTVV.

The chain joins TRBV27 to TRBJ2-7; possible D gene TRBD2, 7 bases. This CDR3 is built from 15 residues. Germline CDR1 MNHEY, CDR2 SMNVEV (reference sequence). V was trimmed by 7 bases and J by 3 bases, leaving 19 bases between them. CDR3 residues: CASTAWGGQSYEQYF. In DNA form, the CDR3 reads TGTGCCAGCACCGCCTGGGGGGGGCAAAGCTACGAGCAGTACTTC.

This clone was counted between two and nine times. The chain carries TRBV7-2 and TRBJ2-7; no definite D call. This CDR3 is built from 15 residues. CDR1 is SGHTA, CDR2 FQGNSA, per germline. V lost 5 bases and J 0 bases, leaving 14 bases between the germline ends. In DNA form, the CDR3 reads TGTGCCAGCAGCCAGACACGAATCAGCTCCTACGAGCAGTACTTC. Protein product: CASSQTRISSYEQYF.

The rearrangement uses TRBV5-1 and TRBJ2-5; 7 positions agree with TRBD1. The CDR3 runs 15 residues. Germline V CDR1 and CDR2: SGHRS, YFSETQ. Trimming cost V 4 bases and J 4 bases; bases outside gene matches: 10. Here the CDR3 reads CASSDPRGLSETQYF. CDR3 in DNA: TGCGCCAGCAGCGATCCTAGGGGGCTCTCAGAGACCCAGTACTTC.

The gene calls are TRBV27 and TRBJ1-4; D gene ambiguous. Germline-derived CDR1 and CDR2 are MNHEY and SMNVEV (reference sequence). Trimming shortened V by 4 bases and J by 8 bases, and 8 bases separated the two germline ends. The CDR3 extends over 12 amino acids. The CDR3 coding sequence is TGTGCCAGCAGTTCCGTAAACGAAAAACTGTTTTTT. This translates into CASSSVNEKLFF.